The rows below give T cell receptor beta chains drawn from one sample of a study of a mutant IDH1 vaccine in newly diagnosed glioma. TCRdb's table, derived via immunoSEQ multiplex PCR, lists solely in-frame clones and lacks some. The data hold approximately 88,000 clones, with just under 80% observed a single time. The input for sequencing was PBMCs, taken from a glioma patient treated with radiotherapy, temozolomide or both. Receptor source: a man between 40 and 49 years old with glioma. The CDR3 runs from the conserved cysteine through the conserved F or W. The D gene is left open where the match is weak. Some rows have no size entry. The others give once, few or many, or a class for an expanded clone.

cdr3_nt | cdr3_aa | v_call | d_call | j_call | clone_size
TGTGCCAGCAGCTTAGCGGACCCTTTGAACACTGAAGCTTTCTTT | CASSLADPLNTEAFF | TRBV7-3 | - | TRBJ1-1 | once
TGTGCCAGCTCACCCGAATTTCCCTTGGTATCAGCTCAAGAGACCCAGTACTTC | CASSPEFPLVSAQETQYF | TRBV18 | - | TRBJ2-5 | -
TGTGCCAGCAGCCCGGGACGGGGGGAGCAGTACTTC | CASSPGRGEQYF | TRBV5-6 | - | TRBJ2-7 | -
TGTGCCAGTAGTCTGAGGGTTCGGGATGGCAATCAGCCCCAGCATTTT | CASSLRVRDGNQPQHF | TRBV19 | - | TRBJ1-5 | -
TGTGCCAGCAGTTACTCTGGGGGGGTCTCACCCCTCCACTTT | CASSYSGGVSPLHF | TRBV6-5 | - | TRBJ1-6 | -
TGTGCCATCAGCGGCGGCACAGATACGCAGTATTTT | CAISGGTDTQYF | TRBV10-3 | - | TRBJ2-3 | -
TGTGCCAGCAGCTTCGGGCAGCGCGGGAGGGGTAACACCGGGGAGCTGTTTTTT | CASSFGQRGRGNTGELFF | TRBV7-9 | TRBD2 | TRBJ2-2 | few
TGTGCCAGCAGCATACGGGGTGGTGGGGCCAACGTCCTGACTTTC | CASSIRGGGANVLTF | TRBV13 | - | TRBJ2-6 | -
TGTGCCTGGAGTGTGCTCTCCGGGGAGTATCAGCCCCAGCATTTT | CAWSVLSGEYQPQHF | TRBV30 | - | TRBJ1-5 | few
TGTGCCAGCACCGTCGGGACGGCGAACACTGAAGCTTTCTTT | CASTVGTANTEAFF | TRBV7-9 | - | TRBJ1-1 | -
TGTGCCAGTAGTATATCGACAGGGGACCACCTTTCCTACAATGAGCAGTTCTTC | CASSISTGDHLSYNEQFF | TRBV19 | TRBD1 | TRBJ2-1 | -
TGTGCCACCAGCGAGGGGAACAGTCCTCGATATGGCTACACCTTC | CATSEGNSPRYGYTF | TRBV15 | - | TRBJ1-2 | few
TGTGCCAGTAGTATCCGGGACTTCAACTACGAGCAGTACTTC | CASSIRDFNYEQYF | TRBV19 | - | TRBJ2-7 | -
TGTGCCAGCAGTAAATCAGGACCTAACTATGGCTACACCTTC | CASSKSGPNYGYTF | TRBV6-5 | - | TRBJ1-2 | -
TGTGCCAGCAAACGGGCGGGATGGGGAACAGATACGCAGTATTTT | CASKRAGWGTDTQYF | TRBV6-6 | - | TRBJ2-3 | once
TGTGCCAGCTCACCAGGGGTAGGAACTGAAGCTTTCTTT | CASSPGVGTEAFF | TRBV18 | - | TRBJ1-1 | -
TGTGCCACCGCAAAGGAGCTGTTTTTT | CATAKELFF | TRBV6-6 | - | TRBJ2-2 | -
TGTGCCAGCAGCCGCAAGTTAGGGACAGGGTCGGACAATGAGCAGTTCTTC | CASSRKLGTGSDNEQFF | TRBV4-2 | TRBD1 | TRBJ2-1 | -
TGTGCCAGCAGTTTTAAGGGGGCTGGTAGCTATGGCTACACCTTC | CASSFKGAGSYGYTF | TRBV27 | TRBD1 | TRBJ1-2 | -
TGTGCCAGCAGCTTAGCCTGGGATGAATTGAAAAAAGAGACCCAGTACTTC | CASSLAWDELKKETQYF | TRBV7-2 | - | TRBJ2-5 | -
TGTGCCAGCAGCTTGGAGGCAGCTAGGAAGAACACCGGGGAGCTGTTTTTT | CASSLEAARKNTGELFF | TRBV5-5 | - | TRBJ2-2 | -
TGTGCCAGCAGCTCCCGGGACAGGGGAGGGTATGGCTACACCTTC | CASSSRDRGGYGYTF | TRBV7-9 | TRBD1 | TRBJ1-2 | -
TGTGCCAGTAGTCCCGAACGGTTGACACGGCGCGCAAATTCACCCCTCCACTTT | CASSPERLTRRANSPLHF | TRBV19 | - | TRBJ1-6 | -
TGTGCCAGCAGTTTATCTCAAATGAACACTGAAGCTTTCTTT | CASSLSQMNTEAFF | TRBV28 | - | TRBJ1-1 | few
TGTGCCATCAGTGCCACTAGCGGGGGCTACGAGCAGTACTTC | CAISATSGGYEQYF | TRBV10-3 | TRBD2 | TRBJ2-7 | -
TGTGCCACCAGCAGCCAGATCCAGGGAATCAATCAGCCCCAGCATTTT | CATSSQIQGINQPQHF | TRBV15 | - | TRBJ1-5 | -
TGTGCCAGTAGTACGCTAGCGGGGGCTGGCGAGCAGTACTTC | CASSTLAGAGEQYF | TRBV19 | TRBD2 | TRBJ2-7 | -
TGTGCCAGCAGTCCCAGGACAGGGATGCAGGAGCAGTACTTC | CASSPRTGMQEQYF | TRBV28 | TRBD1 | TRBJ2-7 | -
TGTGCCAGCAGTATGGGGATCCTAAGAGGAGATACGCAGTATTTT | CASSMGILRGDTQYF | TRBV27 | - | TRBJ2-3 | -
TGTGCCAGCAGCCCTTTACTAGCGGGGGCCTACGAGCAGTACTTC | CASSPLLAGAYEQYF | TRBV4-2 | TRBD2 | TRBJ2-7 | -
TGTGCCAGCAGTTCCCGGCGTAGGAATTCACCCCTCCACTTT | CASSSRRRNSPLHF | TRBV6-5 | - | TRBJ1-6 | -
TGTGCCAGCAGCCCGCCCCCCAGGGGGCCCGGGGCCAACGTCCTGACTTTC | CASSPPPRGPGANVLTF | TRBV14 | TRBD1 | TRBJ2-6 | once
TGTGCCAGCAGCTTAGTAGGTGGGGGAAGCGAGCAGTACTTC | CASSLVGGGSEQYF | TRBV7-9 | - | TRBJ2-7 | -
TGTGCCAGCAGCCCCCATGGGAGGCCCTACGAGCAGTACTTC | CASSPHGRPYEQYF | TRBV7-9 | - | TRBJ2-7 | -
TGTGCCAGTAGTATAGAAGACAACAATCAGCCCCAGCATTTT | CASSIEDNNQPQHF | TRBV19 | - | TRBJ1-5 | few
TGTGCCTGGACCCAAAGGTCGGGGGAGACCCAGTACTTC | CAWTQRSGETQYF | TRBV30 | - | TRBJ2-5 | -
TGTGCCAGCAGCCCCGGGCCCATTCGCGAGCAGTACTTC | CASSPGPIREQYF | TRBV28 | - | TRBJ2-7 | -